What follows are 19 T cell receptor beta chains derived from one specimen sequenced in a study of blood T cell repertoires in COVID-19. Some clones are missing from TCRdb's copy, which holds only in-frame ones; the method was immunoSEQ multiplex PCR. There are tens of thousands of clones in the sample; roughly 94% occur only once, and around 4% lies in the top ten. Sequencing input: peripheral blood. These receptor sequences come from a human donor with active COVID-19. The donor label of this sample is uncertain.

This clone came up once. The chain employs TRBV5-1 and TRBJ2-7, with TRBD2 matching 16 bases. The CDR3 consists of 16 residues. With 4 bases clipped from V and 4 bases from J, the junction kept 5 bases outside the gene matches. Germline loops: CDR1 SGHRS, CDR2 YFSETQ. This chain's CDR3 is CASSQQGLAGGYEQYF. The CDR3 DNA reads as TGCGCCAGCAGCCAACAGGGACTAGCGGGAGGGTACGAGCAGTACTTC.

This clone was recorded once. The CDR3: CASSNGSGEGYEQYF. In nucleotides, the CDR3 is TGTGCCAGCAGCAACGGTTCAGGGGAGGGGTACGAGCAGTACTTC. The rearrangement links TRBV21-1 to TRBJ2-7; TRBD2 is the table's D call, not checked against the DNA. TRBV21-1 is a listed pseudogene. This CDR3 has 15 residues.

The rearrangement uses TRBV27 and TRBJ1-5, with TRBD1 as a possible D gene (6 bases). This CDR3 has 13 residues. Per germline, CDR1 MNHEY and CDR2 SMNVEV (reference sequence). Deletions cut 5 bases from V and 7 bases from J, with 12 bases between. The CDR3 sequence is CASSVQGRQPQHF. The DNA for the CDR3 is TGTGCCAGCAGTGTACAGGGTAGACAGCCCCAGCATTTT.

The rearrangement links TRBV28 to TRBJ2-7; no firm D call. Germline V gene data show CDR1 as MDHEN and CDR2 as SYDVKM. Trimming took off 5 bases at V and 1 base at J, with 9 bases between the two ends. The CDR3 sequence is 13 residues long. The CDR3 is CASSTPGSYEQYF. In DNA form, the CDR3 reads TGTGCCAGCAGTACTCCGGGTTCCTACGAGCAGTACTTC.

The CDR3 protein is CAWSAGQGNGQPQHF. CDR3 nucleotides: TGTGCCTGGAGCGCGGGACAGGGGAACGGTCAGCCCCAGCATTTT. The rearrangement uses TRBV30 and TRBJ1-5, with 10 bases matching TRBD1. Unmatched junction bases numbered 8, after V lost 3 bases and J lost 6 bases. Per the germline V gene, CDR1 is GTSNPN and CDR2 is SVGIG (reference sequence). CDR3 length: 15 amino acids.

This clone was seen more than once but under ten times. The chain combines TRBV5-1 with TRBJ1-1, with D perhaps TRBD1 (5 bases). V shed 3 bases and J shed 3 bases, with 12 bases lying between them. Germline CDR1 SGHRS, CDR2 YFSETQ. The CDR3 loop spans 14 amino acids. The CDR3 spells CASSSSQGYTEAFF. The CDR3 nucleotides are TGCGCCAGCAGCTCGTCGCAGGGTTACACTGAAGCTTTCTTT.

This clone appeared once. The CDR3 DNA sequence: TGTGCCAGCCGAACAGGGGGTGGGTACCAAGAGACCCAGTACTTC. Translating gives CASRTGGGYQETQYF. V usage is TRBV19 and J usage is TRBJ2-5; 8 bases are shared with TRBD1. The CDR3 has 15 residues. Germline V lookup: CDR1 LNHDA, CDR2 SQIVND (reference sequence). With 9 bases clipped from V and 0 bases from J, the junction kept 9 bases outside the gene matches.

The CDR3 loop is CASSLLVSQDEQYF. The CDR3 DNA is TGCGCCAGCAGCTTGTTGGTCTCACAAGACGAGCAGTACTTC. This chain uses TRBV5-1 with TRBJ2-7; D uncertain. The CDR3 is made up of 14 amino acids. CDR1 is SGHRS and CDR2 is YFSETQ in the germline V gene. V was clipped by 1 base and J by 5 bases, with 13 bases between them.

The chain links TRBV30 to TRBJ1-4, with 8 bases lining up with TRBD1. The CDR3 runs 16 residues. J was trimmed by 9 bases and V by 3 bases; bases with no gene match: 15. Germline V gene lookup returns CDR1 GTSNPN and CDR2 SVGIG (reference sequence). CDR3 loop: CAWSFPDRGSDQKLFF. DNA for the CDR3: TGTGCCTGGAGCTTCCCCGACAGGGGATCGGATCAAAAACTGTTTTTT.

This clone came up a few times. The DNA for the CDR3 is TGTGCCAGCAGCTTAGGGGCAGGGGGCTCTGGAAACACCATATATTTT. Amino acid sequence: CASSLGAGGSGNTIYF. This chain uses TRBV7-2 with TRBJ1-3; 7 nucleotides line up with TRBD1. The CDR3 sequence is 16 residues long. In germline, CDR1 is SGHTA, CDR2 FQGNSA. V gave up 1 base and J gave up 0 bases; unmatched junction bases: 3. Full variable domain (remainder filled in from reference TRBV7-2 and TRBJ1-3): GAGVSQSPSNKVTEKGKDVELRCDPISGHTALYWYRQSLGQGLEFLIYFQGNSAPDKSGLPSDRFSAERTGGSVSTLTIQRTQQEDSAVYLCASSLGAGGSGNTIYFGEGSWLTVV.

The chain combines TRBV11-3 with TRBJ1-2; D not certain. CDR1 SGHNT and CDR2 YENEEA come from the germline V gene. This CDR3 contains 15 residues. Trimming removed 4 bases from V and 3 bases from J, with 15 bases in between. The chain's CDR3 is CASSSTADGHYGYTF. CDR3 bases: TGTGCCAGCAGCTCAACAGCGGATGGTCACTATGGCTACACCTTC.

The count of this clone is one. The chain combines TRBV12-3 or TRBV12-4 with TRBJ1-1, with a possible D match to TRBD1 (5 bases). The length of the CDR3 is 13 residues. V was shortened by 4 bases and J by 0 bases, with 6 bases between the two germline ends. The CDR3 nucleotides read TGTGCCAGCAGTTCGGGGGTGAACACTGAAGCTTTCTTT. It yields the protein CASSSGVNTEAFF.

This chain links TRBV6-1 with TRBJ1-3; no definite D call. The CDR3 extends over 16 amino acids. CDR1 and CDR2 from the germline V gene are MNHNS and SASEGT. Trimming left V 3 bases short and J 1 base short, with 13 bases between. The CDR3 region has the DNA TGTGCCAGCAGTGAGACTATAAGACTTTCTGGAAACACCATATATTTT. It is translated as CASSETIRLSGNTIYF.

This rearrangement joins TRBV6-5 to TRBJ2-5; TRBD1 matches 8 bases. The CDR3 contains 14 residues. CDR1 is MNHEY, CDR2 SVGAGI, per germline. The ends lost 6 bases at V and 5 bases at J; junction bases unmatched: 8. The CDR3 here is CASSLDRGFETQYF. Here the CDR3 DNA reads TGTGCCAGCAGCCTAGACAGGGGTTTTGAGACCCAGTACTTC.

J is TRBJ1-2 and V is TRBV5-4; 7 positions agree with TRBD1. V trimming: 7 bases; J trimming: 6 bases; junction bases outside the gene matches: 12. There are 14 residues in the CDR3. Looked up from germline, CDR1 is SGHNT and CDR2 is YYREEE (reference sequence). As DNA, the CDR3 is TGTGCCAGCCGAGGCTCAAACCAGGGGGATGGCTACACCTTC. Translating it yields CASRGSNQGDGYTF.

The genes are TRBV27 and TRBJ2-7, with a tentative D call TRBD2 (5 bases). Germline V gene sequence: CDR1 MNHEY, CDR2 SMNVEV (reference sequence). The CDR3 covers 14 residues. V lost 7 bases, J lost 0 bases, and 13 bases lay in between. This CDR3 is CASTSLLASYEQYF. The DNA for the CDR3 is TGTGCCAGCACCTCTCTCCTAGCCTCCTACGAGCAGTACTTC.

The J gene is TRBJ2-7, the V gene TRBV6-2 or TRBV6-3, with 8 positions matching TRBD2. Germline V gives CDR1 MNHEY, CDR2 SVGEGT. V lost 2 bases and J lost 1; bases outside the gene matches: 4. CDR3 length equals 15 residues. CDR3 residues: CASSYSGGASYEQYF. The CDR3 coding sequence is TGTGCCAGCAGTTACAGCGGGGGCGCGTCCTACGAGCAGTACTTC.

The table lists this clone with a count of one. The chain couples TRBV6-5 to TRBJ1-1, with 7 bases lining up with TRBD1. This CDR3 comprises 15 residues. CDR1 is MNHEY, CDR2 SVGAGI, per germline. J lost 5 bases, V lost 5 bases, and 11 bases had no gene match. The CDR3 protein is CASSQQTGWGTEAFF. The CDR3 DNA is TGTGCCAGCAGTCAGCAGACAGGGTGGGGGACTGAAGCTTTCTTT.

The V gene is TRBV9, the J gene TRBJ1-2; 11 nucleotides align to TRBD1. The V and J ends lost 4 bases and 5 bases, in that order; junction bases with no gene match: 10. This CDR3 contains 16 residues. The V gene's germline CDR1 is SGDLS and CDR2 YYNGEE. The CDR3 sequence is CASSPGEGQGAYGYTF. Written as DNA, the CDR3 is TGTGCCAGCAGCCCCGGGGAAGGACAGGGGGCTTATGGCTACACCTTC.